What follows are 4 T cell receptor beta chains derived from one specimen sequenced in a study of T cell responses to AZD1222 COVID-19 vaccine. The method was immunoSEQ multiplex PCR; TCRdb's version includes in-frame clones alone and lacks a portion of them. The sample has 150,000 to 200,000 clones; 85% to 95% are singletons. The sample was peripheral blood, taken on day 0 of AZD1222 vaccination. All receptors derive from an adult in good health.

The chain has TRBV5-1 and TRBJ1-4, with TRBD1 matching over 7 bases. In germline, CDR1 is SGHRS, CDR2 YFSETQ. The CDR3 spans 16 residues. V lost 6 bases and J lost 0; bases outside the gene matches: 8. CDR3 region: CASTRTGYSTNEKLFF. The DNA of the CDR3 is TGCGCCAGCACCAGGACAGGCTACTCAACTAATGAAAAACTGTTTTTT.

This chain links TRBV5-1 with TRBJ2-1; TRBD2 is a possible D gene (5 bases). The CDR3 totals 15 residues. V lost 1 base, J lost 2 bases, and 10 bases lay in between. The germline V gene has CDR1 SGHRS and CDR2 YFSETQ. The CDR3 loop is CASSLSAGAYNEQFF. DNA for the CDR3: TGCGCCAGCAGCTTGTCAGCCGGGGCCTACAATGAGCAGTTCTTC.

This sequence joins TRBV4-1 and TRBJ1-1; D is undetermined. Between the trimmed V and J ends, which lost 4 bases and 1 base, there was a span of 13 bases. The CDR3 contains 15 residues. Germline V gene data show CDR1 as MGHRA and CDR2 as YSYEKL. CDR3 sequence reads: CASSRNTVRNTEAFF. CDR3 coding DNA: TGCGCCAGCAGCCGAAATACAGTCAGGAACACTGAAGCTTTCTTT.

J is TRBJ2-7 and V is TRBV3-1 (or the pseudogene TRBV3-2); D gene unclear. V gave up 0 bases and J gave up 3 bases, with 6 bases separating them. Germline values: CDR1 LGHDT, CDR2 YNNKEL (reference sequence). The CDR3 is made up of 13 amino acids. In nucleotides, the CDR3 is TGTGCCAGCAGCCAAGATCTCCTCTACGAGCAGTACTTC. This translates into CASSQDLLYEQYF.